The next 19 T cell receptor beta chains were all read from a single sample in a study of blood T cell repertoires in COVID-19. Sequencing used immunoSEQ multiplex PCR; TCRdb keeps in-frame clones, though not all of them. Of approximately 140,000 clones listed, just over 85% were seen once; the top ten hold around 3.5%. Sequenced material: peripheral blood. The receptors originated from a man in his 70s with acute or convalescent COVID-19.

This clone was observed a single time. The CDR3 loop is CASSVDAGGPGETQYF. For the CDR3, the DNA is TGTGCCAGCAGCGTAGACGCGGGAGGGCCAGGGGAGACCCAGTACTTC. The rearrangement uses TRBV9 and TRBJ2-5; 9 positions match TRBD2. The CDR3 is 16 amino acids. V was pared by 0 bases and J by 5 bases, with 8 bases of the junction left unmatched. Germline CDR1 reads SGDLS; CDR2 reads YYNGEE. The full variable domain, with the rest looked up from reference TRBV9 and TRBJ2-5, is DSGVTQTPKHLITATGQRVTLRCSPRSGDLSVYWYQQSLDQGLQFLIQYYNGEERAKGNILERFSAQQFPDLHSELNLSSLELGDSALYFCASSVDAGGPGETQYFGPGTRLLVL.

The J gene is TRBJ1-2, the V gene TRBV4-2; D perhaps matches TRBD1 (5 bases). This CDR3 region has 15 residues. Trimming removed 0 bases at V and 4 bases at J, with 12 bases between. CDR1 is LGHNA and CDR2 is YNFKEQ in the germline V gene. The CDR3 region has the DNA TGTGCCAGCAGCCAAGACCGTGACAGTTCCTATGGCTACACCTTC. Translating gives CASSQDRDSSYGYTF.

This clone appeared once. The V gene is TRBV7-6, the J gene TRBJ2-3; perhaps TRBD1 as D (7 bases). Germline lookup yields CDR1 SGHVS and CDR2 FNYEAQ. The ends were cut back, 2 bases at V and 5 bases at J, with 11 bases in the middle. CDR3 length: 14 residues. The chain's CDR3 is CASSLQGGRDTQYF. In DNA form, the CDR3 reads TGTGCCAGCAGCTTACAGGGGGGCAGAGATACGCAGTATTTT.

The chain uses TRBV5-8 and TRBJ2-3, with TRBD2 matching over 10 bases. V shed 4 bases and J 5 bases; nucleotides not matched to a gene: 7. The CDR3 is 15 residues long. Germline values: CDR1 SGHTS, CDR2 YDEGEE. Here the CDR3 reads CASSPSGSSGDTQYF. Written as DNA, the CDR3 is TGTGCCAGCAGCCCTAGCGGGAGCTCGGGAGATACGCAGTATTTT.

The gene calls are TRBV6-5 and TRBJ1-2; D is possibly TRBD1 (5 bases). This CDR3 spans 12 amino acids. V was pared by 8 bases and J by 1 base, with 8 bases between. The germline V gene has CDR1 MNHEY and CDR2 SVGAGI. CDR3 residues: CASQTVNYGYTF. Here the CDR3 DNA reads TGTGCCAGCCAGACAGTTAACTATGGCTACACCTTC.

The CDR3 DNA reads as TGTGCCAGCAGCTTAGTCGGTAGTATTAATGAGCAGTTCTTC. It encodes CASSLVGSINEQFF. The genes are TRBV11-1 and TRBJ2-1; D remains ambiguous. V lost 1 base, J lost 7 bases, and 11 bases lay in between. Per the germline V gene, CDR1 is SGHAT and CDR2 is FQDESV (reference sequence). The CDR3 is 14 amino acids.

The rearrangement links TRBV4-1 to TRBJ2-6, with 8 bases identical to TRBD1. CDR3 length: 18 residues. V was pared by 0 bases and J by 4 bases, with 8 bases of the junction left unmatched. CDR1 is MGHRA and CDR2 is YSYEKL in the germline V gene. The CDR3 is CASSQERQGAPGANVLTF. CDR3 DNA: TGCGCCAGCAGCCAAGAACGGCAGGGGGCGCCCGGGGCCAACGTCCTGACTTTC.

The V gene is TRBV7-2, the J gene TRBJ2-3, with 7 bases fitting TRBD2. The CDR3 totals 14 residues. Germline V gives CDR1 SGHTA, CDR2 FQGNSA. Trimming removed 7 bases from V and 4 bases from J; junction bases left unmatched: 8. The CDR3 DNA is TGTGCCAGCATGAGGGTGGGGGGGGCAGATACGCAGTATTTT. Its protein is CASMRVGGADTQYF.

This chain joins TRBV7-2 and TRBJ2-2; 9 bases align to TRBD2. The CDR3 consists of 16 residues. Germline-derived CDR1 and CDR2 are SGHTA and FQGNSA. Germline trimming cut 4 bases from V and 2 bases from J; bases unmatched to any gene: 5. The CDR3 is CASSYLAGYNTGELFF. The CDR3 region has the DNA TGTGCCAGCAGCTACCTAGCGGGATATAACACCGGGGAGCTGTTTTTT.

The rearrangement links TRBV6-2 or TRBV6-3 to TRBJ2-7, with 7 bases aligning to TRBD2. The CDR3 loop spans 15 amino acids. In germline, CDR1 is MNHEY, CDR2 SVGEGT. V shed 3 bases, J shed 2 bases, and the junction held 7 bases outside the gene matches. CDR3 sequence: CASSYTLAVTYEQYF. The DNA for the CDR3 is TGTGCCAGCAGTTATACCCTAGCGGTGACCTACGAGCAGTACTTC.

Points on this clone: One junction end disagrees with the germline gene, perhaps due to a read error. The chain employs TRBV28 and TRBJ2-7; perhaps TRBD2 as D (5 bases). The germline V gene has CDR1 MDHEN and CDR2 SYDVKM. This CDR3 comprises 13 residues. CDR3 region: CASILRGSYEQYF. CDR3 nucleotide sequence: TGTGCCAGCATTTTACGGGGATCCTACGAGCAGTACTTC. Looking up the rest from reference TRBV28 and TRBJ2-7 gives the full variable domain: DVKVTQSSRYLVKRTGEKVFLECVQDMDHENMFWYRQDPGLGLRLIYFSYDVKMKEKGDIPEGYSVSREKKERFSLILESASTNQTSMYLCASILRGSYEQYFGPGTRLTVT.

This clone was counted only a few times. The rearrangement joins TRBV7-6 to TRBJ2-2; TRBD1 aligns across 9 bases. The junction had 7 bases not matched to a gene; V was cut back by 5 bases and J by 6 bases. The CDR3 totals 15 residues. Germline values: CDR1 SGHVS, CDR2 FNYEAQ. The CDR3 bases are TGTGCCAGCAGCACGGGACAGGGAAGGGCCGGGGAGCTGTTTTTT. Its protein is CASSTGQGRAGELFF. Looking up the rest from reference TRBV7-6 and TRBJ2-2 gives the full variable domain: GAGVSQSPRYKVTKRGQDVALRCDPISGHVSLYWYRQALGQGPEFLTYFNYEAQQDKSGLPNDRFSAERPEGSISTLTIQRTEQRDSAMYRCASSTGQGRAGELFFGEGSRLTVL.

The rearrangement uses TRBV6-2 or TRBV6-3 and TRBJ2-3; the D gene is possibly TRBD2 (6 bases). The CDR3 contains 13 residues. Germline V CDR1 and CDR2: MNHEY, SVGEGT. With 5 bases removed from V and 5 bases from J, the gap between germline ends came to 11 bases. The CDR3 bases are TGTGCCAGCAGTCCCGTGGGACTAGATACGCAGTATTTT. It translates to CASSPVGLDTQYF.

This clone came up once. The chain is built from TRBV5-1 and TRBJ2-3; 10 nucleotides match TRBD2. V was clipped by 4 bases and J by 9 bases; unmatched bases: 14. The length of the CDR3 is 16 residues. Germline V CDR1 and CDR2: SGHRS, YFSETQ. Here the CDR3 DNA reads TGCGCCAGCAGCCCAACGGGACTAGCGCGAACGGGGACGCAGTATTTT. It encodes CASSPTGLARTGTQYF.

This chain links TRBV2 with TRBJ1-2; 9 bases match TRBD1. The germline gives CDR1 SNHLY, CDR2 FYNNEI. The V segment lost 4 bases and the J segment 7 bases; nucleotides outside the gene matches: 4. The length of the CDR3 is 13 residues. The CDR3: CASSAQGASGYTF. The CDR3 DNA follows: TGTGCCAGCAGTGCACAGGGGGCGAGTGGCTACACCTTC. The full variable domain, in which reference TRBV2 and TRBJ1-2 provide the parts outside the CDR3, is EPEVTQTPSHQVTQMGQEVILRCVPISNHLYFYWYRQILGQKVEFLVSFYNNEISEKSEIFDDQFSVERPDGSNFTLKIRSTKLEDSAMYFCASSAQGASGYTFGSGTRLTVV.

DNA for the CDR3: TGTGCCAGCAGTGAGCGGTTCCAAGAGACCCAGTACTTC. Its translation: CASSERFQETQYF. V gene TRBV2 combines with J gene TRBJ2-5; D remains ambiguous. Germline V gives CDR1 SNHLY, CDR2 FYNNEI. CDR3 length equals 13 residues. V was clipped by 3 bases and J by 1 base, with 6 bases between them.

The rearrangement uses TRBV5-4 and TRBJ1-1, with D maybe TRBD1 (5 bases). Germline CDR1 and CDR2: SGHNT and YYREEE (reference sequence). The CDR3 sequence is 14 residues long. The V end was cut by 0 bases, the J end by 3 bases, with 9 bases between. CDR3 nucleotide sequence: TGTGCCAGCAGCTTGGAACGGACATACACTGAAGCTTTCTTT. Its protein is CASSLERTYTEAFF.

As for this clone: Germline is not matched at one junction end, which may reflect a read error. The chain carries TRBV19 and TRBJ2-7; TRBD2 is a possible D gene (6 bases). The CDR3 totals 15 residues. CDR1 is LNHDA, CDR2 SQIVND, per germline (reference sequence). As DNA, the CDR3 is TGTGCCAGTAGTACGGGAGACAGAATTACAAAACTCCTGAACTTC. It specifies CASSTGDRITKLLNF.

The V and J genes are TRBV7-8 and TRBJ2-7; 7 bases match TRBD1. CDR1 and CDR2 from the germline V gene are SGHVS and FQNEAQ. Germline trimming cut 8 bases from V and 2 bases from J; bases unmatched to any gene: 3. The length of the CDR3 is 12 residues. CDR3 loop: CASGDRAYEQYF. The CDR3 region has the DNA TGTGCCAGCGGTGACAGGGCCTACGAGCAGTACTTC.